This TCR beta chain was obtained from a study of beta chain features in type 1 diabetes. Findings of the study overall: In all four CD4+ subsets, TCRB CDR3 length was significantly, moderately reduced in type 1 diabetes.

This clone appeared a few times. Antigen specificity is unknown. Via CD45RO/CCR7/CD25/CD127/CD95/CD27, cells of the CD4+ naive, central memory, regulatory and stem cell-like memory subsets were sorted. The whole isolated RNA underwent reverse transcription, so sequencing captured expressed TCRB transcripts. Only in-frame clones appear in the TCRdb table, and some are missing; sequencing was by immunoSEQ multiplex PCR. This sample has 120,000 or so clones; 15% to 20% occur once, and the top ten carry over 2%. This clonotype was sampled from a man in his thirties or forties with type 1 diabetes. Sequencing input: central memory CD4+ T cells from blood.

DNA of the CDR3: TGCGCCAGCAGCCCACTAGCGGGGGGCCCAGATACGCAGTATTTT. It specifies CASSPLAGGPDTQYF. The chain carries TRBV5-1 and TRBJ2-3, with 12 bases matching TRBD2. The CDR3 covers 15 residues. Germline loops: CDR1 SGHRS, CDR2 YFSETQ. After removal of 4 bases from V and 4 bases from J, the junction contained 4 bases not matched to a gene.